The next 14 T cell receptor beta chains were all read from a single sample in a study of identical twins. TCRdb called the 5' RACE reads again in MiXCR, with one record for every CDR3 protein. The sample contains over 500,000 distinct CDR3 sequences, under 25% of which appear only once. These sequences were also reported in another study, on T cells expressing NK-cell markers.

The sample consisted of CD4+ T cells sorted from blood. The receptors derive from a woman aged 18-29 years in good health.

The CDR3 region is CASSQFIGREQYF. The CDR3 bases are TGTGCCAGCAGCCAATTTATTGGGCGTGAGCAGTACTTC. The J gene is TRBJ2-7, the V gene TRBV3-1, with D hard to call. Germline lookup yields CDR1 LGHDT and CDR2 YNNKEL (reference sequence). V dropped 2 bases and J dropped 7 bases, with 12 bases sitting between them. The CDR3 totals 13 residues.

The chain has TRBV20-1 and TRBJ2-2, with 11 bases identical to TRBD2. Germline CDR1 and CDR2: DFQATT and SNEGSKA (reference sequence). The V and J ends lost 0 bases and 3 bases, in that order; junction bases with no gene match: 3. The CDR3 covers 16 residues. The CDR3 reads CSARDGTSGHTGELFF. The CDR3 nucleotides read TGCAGTGCTAGAGATGGGACTAGCGGCCACACCGGGGAGCTGTTTTTT.

This clonotype has more than one count but fewer than ten. The genes are TRBV3-1 and TRBJ2-3; the match to TRBD1 covers 8 bases. Looked up from germline, CDR1 is LGHDT and CDR2 is YNNKEL (reference sequence). V gave up 4 bases and J gave up 9 bases; unmatched junction bases: 9. The CDR3 runs to 14 residues. CDR3 nucleotide sequence: TGTGCCAGCAGCCGGGGACAGGACGCATCCACGCAGTATTTT. Its protein product is CASSRGQDASTQYF.

There are a few counts of this clonotype. The chain employs TRBV25-1 and TRBJ2-7, with D maybe TRBD1 (7 bases). Trimming shortened V by 4 bases and J by 4 bases, and 14 bases separated the two germline ends. Looked up from germline, CDR1 is MGHDK and CDR2 is SYGVNS. This CDR3 contains 14 residues. The CDR3 coding sequence is TGTGCCAGCAGTGTGCGGGACAGACAATACGAGCAGTACTTC. Its protein product is CASSVRDRQYEQYF.

There are a few counts of this clonotype. This rearrangement joins TRBV6-6 to TRBJ2-7, with TRBD1 matching over 7 bases. Germline CDR1 is MNHNY and CDR2 is SVGAGI (reference sequence). J lost 9 bases, V lost 6 bases, and 8 bases had no gene match. CDR3 length equals 12 residues. CDR3 protein: CASSSNRDRQYF. The CDR3 region has the DNA TGTGCCAGCAGCTCCAACCGGGACAGGCAGTACTTC.

This clonotype has just a few counts. V usage is TRBV5-1 and J usage is TRBJ2-3; D is ambiguous. There are 13 residues in the CDR3. The ends were cut back, 5 bases at V and 4 bases at J, with 11 bases in the middle. The germline CDR1 and CDR2 sequences are SGHRS and YFSETQ. CDR3 amino acids: CASSQTGADTQYF. CDR3 DNA sequence: TGCGCCAGCAGTCAAACCGGAGCAGATACGCAGTATTTT.

This clonotype was seen a few times. The chain has TRBV6-5 and TRBJ2-3; D not certain. Trimming pared 2 bases from V and 6 bases from J, leaving 15 bases between. CDR3 size: 15 residues. Per germline, CDR1 MNHEY and CDR2 SVGAGI. CDR3 DNA sequence: TGTGCCAGCAGTTACGCTCGGGTCTCGCAGGATACGCAGTATTTT. Its translation is CASSYARVSQDTQYF.

There are a few counts of this clonotype. The rearrangement joins TRBV7-2 to TRBJ2-1; 8 bases match TRBD2. The V and J ends lost 6 bases and 2 bases, in that order; junction bases with no gene match: 3. There are 14 residues in the CDR3. Germline V lookup: CDR1 SGHTA, CDR2 FQGNSA. In nucleotides, the CDR3 is TGTGCCAGCAGGGTAGCGGGGACCTACAATGAGCAGTTCTTC. It encodes CASRVAGTYNEQFF.

This clonotype was detected many times. The chain couples TRBV12-3 or TRBV12-4 to TRBJ1-1; D gene uncertain. The V gene lost 6 bases and the J gene lost 6 bases, with 20 bases spanning the gap. The CDR3 is 15 residues long. The CDR3 DNA is TGTGCCAGCAGCCCACCCACGTTGCAGTCCGCTGAAGCTTTCTTT. Protein product: CASSPPTLQSAEAFF.

This clonotype showed up just a few times. Here the CDR3 DNA reads TGTGCCAGCAGCTTAGAAGTTTTGATCTACAGGGCAGGAGATACGCAGTATTTT. It specifies CASSLEVLIYRAGDTQYF. The gene calls are TRBV7-8 and TRBJ2-3, with TRBD1 as a possible D gene (6 bases). V gave up 1 base and J gave up 5 bases, with 22 bases separating them. CDR3 length: 18 residues. Germline V lookup: CDR1 SGHVS, CDR2 FQNEAQ.

This clonotype has a handful of counts. The V call is TRBV7-2, the J call TRBJ2-1; 10 bases map to TRBD2. The CDR3 runs 16 residues. CDR1 and CDR2 from the germline V gene are SGHTA and FQGNSA. V was clipped by 4 bases and J by 8 bases; unmatched bases: 11. DNA of the CDR3: TGTGCCAGCAGCTCGCCTGTAGCGGGAGGTAACTATGAGCAGTTCTTC. Amino acid sequence: CASSSPVAGGNYEQFF.

This clonotype was picked up many times. CDR3 sequence reads: CASSFGPEPYEQYF. Here the CDR3 DNA reads TGTGCCAGCAGCTTCGGGCCGGAACCGTACGAGCAGTACTTC. The chain couples TRBV7-8 to TRBJ2-7; D is unclear. Per the germline V gene, CDR1 is SGHVS and CDR2 is FQNEAQ. CDR3 size: 14 residues. Between the trimmed V and J ends, which lost 3 bases and 4 bases, there was a span of 13 bases.

This clonotype appeared a few times. The genes are TRBV5-1 and TRBJ2-7; TRBD1 might be the D (6 bases). V lost 4 bases and J lost 2, with 19 bases in between. The V gene's germline CDR1 is SGHRS and CDR2 YFSETQ. CDR3 length equals 16 residues. CDR3: CASSTGPNPGPYEQYF. The CDR3 region has the DNA TGCGCCAGCAGCACAGGGCCCAACCCAGGGCCCTACGAGCAGTACTTC.

The chain links TRBV10-1 to TRBJ2-1, with a tentative D call TRBD1 (6 bases). Trimming removed 1 base from V and 0 bases from J, with 10 bases in between. Germline V gives CDR1 WNHNN, CDR2 SYGVQD (reference sequence). The CDR3 consists of 16 residues. The CDR3 region is CASSEYRVSSYNEQFF. CDR3 in DNA: TGCGCCAGCAGTGAGTACAGGGTCAGCTCCTACAATGAGCAGTTCTTC.